These 5 T cell receptor beta chains share one sample of origin, sequenced in a study of blood T cell repertoires in COVID-19. Clones were sequenced by immunoSEQ multiplex PCR, and TCRdb holds only the in-frame ones, with some missing. The sample carries around 72,000 clones, around 89% recorded once. The sequencing input was peripheral blood. The receptors come from a woman in her 70s with acute or convalescent COVID-19.

V usage is TRBV7-9 and J usage is TRBJ1-1; no clear D. The V end was cut by 3 bases, the J end by 3 bases, with 5 bases between. This CDR3 spans 12 amino acids. Germline-derived CDR1 and CDR2 are SEHNR and FQNEAQ (reference sequence). This CDR3 is CASSFSDTEAFF. In DNA, the CDR3 is TGTGCCAGCAGCTTTTCGGACACTGAAGCTTTCTTT. Full variable domain (remainder filled in from reference TRBV7-9 and TRBJ1-1): DTGVSQNPRHKITKRGQNVTFRCDPISEHNRLYWYRQTLGQGPEFLTYFQNEAQLEKSRLLSDRFSAERPKGSFSTLEIQRTEQGDSAMYLCASSFSDTEAFFGQGTRLTVV.

The chain joins TRBV5-1 to TRBJ2-3, with TRBD2 matching over 14 bases. Per germline, CDR1 SGHRS and CDR2 YFSETQ. Trimming cost V 3 bases and J 5 bases; bases outside gene matches: 5. This CDR3 region has 16 residues. In nucleotides, the CDR3 is TGCGCCAGCAGCTCCCGACTAGCGGGGGGGCGAGATACGCAGTATTTT. Translation gives CASSSRLAGGRDTQYF.

The CDR3 loop is CAWSVSAGGNQPQHF. Here the CDR3 DNA reads TGTGCCTGGAGTGTATCCGCGGGGGGCAATCAGCCCCAGCATTTT. This sequence joins TRBV30 and TRBJ1-5; D might be TRBD1 (5 bases). The germline V and J ends were trimmed by 0 bases and 2 bases, with 11 bases remaining between them. In germline, CDR1 is GTSNPN, CDR2 SVGIG (reference sequence). The CDR3 spans 15 residues.

The rearrangement links TRBV4-3 to TRBJ2-3; 8 nucleotides agree with TRBD2. This CDR3 has 17 residues. CDR1 LGHNA and CDR2 YSLEER come from the germline V gene. Losses at the gene ends were 0 bases for V and 2 bases for J; bases not matched to a gene: 7. The CDR3 reads CASSQDMIAGLTDTQYF. The CDR3 DNA follows: TGCGCCAGCAGCCAAGATATGATAGCGGGACTCACAGATACGCAGTATTTT.

The chain has TRBV7-8 and TRBJ1-1; 7 nucleotides match TRBD1. V dropped 4 bases and J dropped 3; count of bases not matched to a gene: 2. This CDR3 is 13 amino acids long. Germline lookup yields CDR1 SGHVS and CDR2 FQNEAQ. CDR3 protein: CASSSRGDTEAFF. The CDR3, as DNA: TGTGCCAGCAGCTCCAGGGGGGACACTGAAGCTTTCTTT. Drawing the rest from reference TRBV7-8 and TRBJ1-1, the complete variable domain is GAGVSQSPRYKVAKRGQDVALRCDPISGHVSLFWYQQALGQGPEFLTYFQNEAQLDKSGLPSDRFFAERPEGSVSTLKIQRTQQEDSAVYLCASSSRGDTEAFFGQGTRLTVV.